These 18 T cell receptor beta chains were sequenced from one sample in a study of blood T cells in healthy people across ages. A J-beta primer mix and a sample-barcoded 5' primer were used in a second PCR of roughly 6 to 11 cycles. TCRdb analysed the 5' RACE reads with MiXCR anew, one entry per CDR3 protein. Altogether about 1.7 million distinct CDR3 sequences are present, approximately 28% being singletons, with the ten largest covering roughly 8.2%. Source material: blood. The source is a young woman in good health.

This clonotype was detected a few times. J is TRBJ2-5 and V is TRBV5-1; 10 nucleotides align to TRBD2. The DNA end is a closer match to TRBJ2-7, so the J assignment may be wrong. The CDR3 has 17 residues. Germline-derived CDR1 and CDR2 are SGHRS and YFSETQ. This CDR3 reads CASSLAPSGSNRDEQYF. The CDR3 bases are TGCGCCAGCAGCTTGGCCCCTAGCGGGAGTAATCGGGACGAGCAGTACTTC.

The V and J genes are TRBV11-2 and TRBJ2-2, with unresolved D. Trimming shortened V by 2 bases and J by 1 base, and 8 bases separated the two germline ends. Germline assignment: CDR1 SGHAT and CDR2 FQNNGV. The CDR3 is 15 amino acids. The CDR3 loop reads CASSLTPLNTGELFF. The CDR3 coding sequence is TGTGCCAGCAGCTTAACACCCTTGAACACCGGGGAGCTGTTTTTT.

This clonotype was detected many times. J is TRBJ2-7 and V is TRBV10-3, with no clear D. V was cut by 2 bases and J by 4 bases, with 6 bases left in between. Germline CDR1 reads ENHRY; CDR2 reads SYGVKD. CDR3 size: 12 residues. The CDR3 protein is CAISELPYEQYF. The CDR3 DNA reads as TGTGCCATCAGTGAGCTCCCGTACGAGCAGTACTTC.

The chain combines TRBV20-1 with TRBJ2-5, with D possibly called TRBD1 or TRBD2 (5 bases each). The CDR3 covers 12 residues. Trimming left V 8 bases short and J 4 bases short, with 14 bases between. Germline CDR1 DFQATT, CDR2 SNEGSKA (reference sequence). DNA for the CDR3: TGCAGTTCGGGACCGACGGGAGAGACCCAGTACTTC. Translating it yields CSSGPTGETQYF.

The chain carries TRBV20-1 and TRBJ2-4, with 8 bases aligning to TRBD2. V was pared by 0 bases and J by 13 bases, with 17 bases of the junction left unmatched. The CDR3 totals 16 residues. Germline CDR1 reads DFQATT; CDR2 reads SNEGSKA (reference sequence). This CDR3 is CSARDWRSGEHNEQYF. CDR3 bases: TGCAGTGCTAGAGATTGGCGTAGCGGGGAACACAATGAGCAGTACTTC.

This clonotype came up a few times. The chain links TRBV2 to TRBJ2-7, with D tentatively TRBD2 (5 bases). This CDR3 is 14 amino acids long. The V gene lost 10 bases and the J gene lost 3 bases, with 19 bases spanning the gap. CDR1 and CDR2 from the germline V gene are SNHLY and FYNNEI. The CDR3 reads CATQVSLAVYEQYF. In DNA, the CDR3 is TGTGCCACCCAAGTGAGTCTAGCTGTCTACGAGCAGTACTTC.

This clonotype was detected only a few times. The V and J genes are TRBV6-4 and TRBJ2-1; D is unclear. CDR1 is MRHNA and CDR2 is SNTAGT in the germline V gene. V dropped 7 bases and J dropped 5 bases, with 9 bases sitting between them. CDR3 length: 12 amino acids. CDR3 loop: CASILKHNEQFF. Here the CDR3 DNA reads TGTGCCAGCATACTGAAGCACAATGAGCAGTTCTTC.

The chain links TRBV30 to TRBJ1-2; TRBD1 aligns across 11 bases. The CDR3 is 13 residues long. From germline, CDR1 is GTSNPN and CDR2 SVGIG (reference sequence). Trimming cost V 8 bases and J 5 bases; bases outside gene matches: 7. CDR3 amino acids: CAGAGDRGYGYTF. Here the CDR3 DNA reads TGTGCCGGGGCTGGGGACAGGGGGTATGGCTACACCTTC.

The chain recombines TRBV29-1 with TRBJ2-5, with TRBD2 matching over 8 bases. CDR3 length equals 13 residues. Germline V CDR1 and CDR2: SQVTM, ANQGSEA. CDR3 sequence reads: CSLGGGTYNEQYF. CDR3 bases: TGCAGTCTCGGGGGGGGCACCTACAATGAGCAGTACTTC.

This clonotype has a handful of counts. This sequence joins TRBV20-1 and TRBJ2-1, with D maybe TRBD2 (7 bases). Germline V gives CDR1 DFQATT, CDR2 SNEGSKA (reference sequence). Between the trimmed V and J ends, which lost 6 bases and 2 bases, there was a span of 17 bases. This CDR3 contains 15 residues. The CDR3 protein is CSARLREGAYNEQFF. DNA of the CDR3: TGCAGTGCCAGATTGAGGGAGGGGGCCTACAATGAGCAGTTCTTC.

This clonotype was recorded at least ten times. The chain joins TRBV29-1 to TRBJ1-2, with a tentative D call TRBD1 (5 bases). Germline V gives CDR1 SQVTM, CDR2 ANQGSEA. Trimming removed 7 bases from V and 4 bases from J, with 13 bases in between. This CDR3 is 12 amino acids long. DNA for the CDR3: TGCAGCGGGGGCGGCAACGGCTATGGCTACACCTTC. Translating it yields CSGGGNGYGYTF.

This clonotype was seen just once. The junction does not match germline at one end; this may be a read error. V gene TRBV5-1 combines with J gene TRBJ2-1, with TRBD2 matching 14 bases. CDR3 length: 15 residues. Germline V CDR1 and CDR2: SGHRS, YFSETQ. The CDR3 DNA sequence: TGCGCCGGCAGGGAGGGACTAGCGGGAGTCGATGAGCAGTTCTTC. Translating it yields CAGREGLAGVDEQFF.

The rearrangement uses TRBV6-5 and TRBJ1-2, with 7 nucleotides matching TRBD1. V shed 6 bases and J 5 bases; nucleotides not matched to a gene: 9. Germline-derived CDR1 and CDR2 are MNHEY and SVGAGI. The CDR3 is made up of 14 amino acids. In DNA form, the CDR3 reads TGTGCCAGCAGATCGACAGGGCAGAATTATGGCTACACCTTC. Encoded protein: CASRSTGQNYGYTF.

Of note for this clonotype: This may arise from a read error, as a much more abundant clone is one base away. V is TRBV20-1 and J is TRBJ2-3; 14 positions agree with TRBD2. The CDR3 spans 15 residues. CDR1 DFQATT and CDR2 SNEGSKA come from the germline V gene (reference sequence). DNA of the CDR3: TGCAGTACTAGACTCGGGACTAGCGGGAGAGAGACGCAGTATTTT. It translates to CSTRLGTSGRETQYF.

This clonotype occurred a few times. The chain couples TRBV11-2 to TRBJ1-2; no firm D call. Trimming stripped 4 bases from V and 3 bases from J, with 9 bases between. Germline lookup yields CDR1 SGHAT and CDR2 FQNNGV. CDR3 length: 13 residues. The CDR3 DNA sequence: TGTGCCAGCAGCTCCCCCCAGGACTATGGCTACACCTTC. It translates to CASSSPQDYGYTF. Filled out from reference TRBV11-2 and TRBJ1-2, the complete variable domain reads EAGVAQSPRYKIIEKRQSVAFWCNPISGHATLYWYQQILGQGPKLLIQFQNNGVVDDSQLPKDRFSAERLKGVDSTLKIQPAKLEDSAVYLCASSSPQDYGYTFGSGTRLTVV.

The sample holds many counts of this clonotype. Mismatch with germline at one junction end may stem from a read error. The chain links TRBV14 to TRBJ2-7, with no clear D. Germline V gene sequence: CDR1 SGHDN, CDR2 FVKESK. CDR3 length: 15 residues. The CDR3 coding sequence is TGCGCCAGCAGCCAAGGTGGATCTTTTTCCTACGAGCAGTACTTC. It translates to CASSQGGSFSYEQYF.

Comments on this clonotype: One junction end does not reproduce the germline sequence, and a read error may be involved. V usage is TRBV20-1 and J usage is TRBJ2-1; D possibly corresponds to TRBD2 (6 bases). This CDR3 region has 14 residues. In germline, CDR1 is DFQATT, CDR2 SNEGSKA (reference sequence). The CDR3 loop is CSASTNGSVNEQFF. The CDR3, as DNA: TGCAGTGCTTCTACTAACGGGAGTGTCAATGAACAGTTCTTC.

This clonotype has only a few counts. V and J are TRBV4-1 and TRBJ1-5; D gene uncertain. Germline-derived CDR1 and CDR2 are MGHRA and YSYEKL. There are 14 residues in the CDR3. V lost 2 bases and J 2 bases, leaving 7 bases between the germline ends. The CDR3 DNA reads as TGCGCCAGCAGCCAATTGTCAGGCAATCAGCCCCAGCATTTT. Its translation is CASSQLSGNQPQHF.